The 15 T cell receptor beta chains below were found in one sample sequenced in a study of CD8+ T cells in alopecia areata. cDNA serving as the sequencing template came from extracted, reverse transcribed RNA. Profiled with immunoSEQ multiplex PCR; TCRdb holds only in-frame clones, not every one. The data contain under 150,000 clones, under 65% of them singletons. Treatment here: oral pan-JAK inhibitor, 5-10 mg twice daily. The material sequenced was CD4+ T cells sorted from blood, taken at week 4, from a patient treated with tofacitinib. The receptors derive from a human donor with alopecia areata.

This chain connects TRBV7-3 to TRBJ1-2; 7 nucleotides line up with TRBD1. Germline-derived CDR1 and CDR2 are SGHTA and FQGTGA. V trimming: 4 bases; J trimming: 4 bases; junction bases outside the gene matches: 3. The CDR3 sequence is 13 residues long. The CDR3 here is CASSYRQGYGYTF. CDR3 DNA sequence: TGTGCCAGCAGCTACCGACAGGGCTATGGCTACACCTTC.

As for this clone: Since no conserved phenylalanine or tryptophan closes the CDR3, a read error is the likely cause. The DNA is omitted, as the CDR3 cannot be located on it reliably, and the CDR3 follows TCRdb's listing. This chain uses TRBV7-2 with TRBJ2-3; no check of the table's D call, TRBD2, against the DNA was made. CDR1 SGHTA and CDR2 FQGNSA come from the germline V gene. The CDR3 contains 13 residues when both ends are counted. This chain's CDR3 is CASSPRPGVAGPL.

The V call is TRBV12-5, the J call TRBJ1-1; D remains unclear. The V gene lost 5 bases and the J gene lost 8 bases, with 24 bases spanning the gap. CDR1 and CDR2 (germline): LGHNT, FRNRAP. CDR3 length: 16 amino acids. CDR3 loop: CASGACWTEIHHEAFF. The CDR3 DNA reads TGTGCTAGTGGTGCCTGTTGGACCGAAATACACCACGAAGCTTTCTTT. Full variable domain (outside the CDR3, taken from reference TRBV12-5 and TRBJ1-1): DARVTQTPRHKVTEMGQEVTMRCQPILGHNTVFWYRQTMMQGLELLAYFRNRAPLDDSGMPKDRFSAEMPDATLATLKIQPSEPRDSAVYFCASGACWTEIHHEAFFGQGTRLTVV.

The rearrangement links TRBV28 to TRBJ1-5; D is possibly TRBD1 (5 bases). Trimming removed 7 bases from V and 4 bases from J, with 8 bases in between. Germline assignment: CDR1 MDHEN and CDR2 SYDVKM. CDR3 length: 12 residues. DNA for the CDR3: TGTGCCAGCAAGGAGGGGAATCAGCCCCAGCATTTT. Translation: CASKEGNQPQHF.

The chain recombines TRBV9 with TRBJ1-2, with TRBD1 matching 8 bases. Trimming removed 3 bases from V and 5 bases from J; junction bases left unmatched: 6. The CDR3 totals 14 residues. Germline CDR1 and CDR2: SGDLS and YYNGEE. CDR3 sequence (DNA): TGTGCCAGCAGCGCCTCAGGGGGCGCTTATGGCTACACCTTC. This sequence encodes CASSASGGAYGYTF.

A word on this clone: Additional DNA sequences in this sample encode the identical CDR3. The rearrangement joins TRBV7-9 to TRBJ2-5; D tentatively reads TRBD1 or TRBD2 (5 bases each). The V gene's germline CDR1 is SEHNR and CDR2 FQNEAQ (reference sequence). The CDR3 is 13 amino acids. Trimming shortened V by 2 bases and J by 3 bases, and 7 bases separated the two germline ends. The CDR3 DNA is TGTGCCAGCAGCTTACAGGGAGAAGAGACCCAGTACTTC. Amino acids: CASSLQGEETQYF.

The CDR3 coding sequence is TGTGCCAGCAGCTTACACGGGGCGGAGACCCAGTACTTC. Translated, it gives CASSLHGAETQYF. The chain links TRBV7-2 to TRBJ2-5; D could derive from TRBD1 or TRBD2 (5 bases each). The CDR3 has 13 residues. The germline V gene encodes CDR1 SGHTA and CDR2 FQGNSA. V was clipped by 2 bases and J by 5 bases, with 9 bases between them.

This sequence joins TRBV18 and TRBJ2-2; TRBD1 matches at 7 bases. Per germline, CDR1 KGHSH and CDR2 LQKENI. V shed 4 bases and J 1 base; nucleotides not matched to a gene: 3. CDR3 length: 15 residues. The CDR3 region has the DNA TGTGCCAGCTCACAGGGACAGAAGAACACCGGGGAGCTGTTTTTT. Residues: CASSQGQKNTGELFF. The full variable domain, in which reference TRBV18 and TRBJ2-2 provide the parts outside the CDR3, is NAGVMQNPRHLVRRRGQEARLRCSPMKGHSHVYWYRQLPEEGLKFMVYLQKENIIDESGMPKERFSAEFPKEGPSILRIQQVVRGDSAAYFCASSQGQKNTGELFFGEGSRLTVL.

The CDR3 sequence: CASSALAGVYYNEQFF. CDR3 coding DNA: TGTGCCAGCAGTGCTTTAGCGGGGGTATACTACAATGAGCAGTTCTTC. The chain couples TRBV2 to TRBJ2-1, with 9 bases that match TRBD2. The CDR3 loop spans 16 amino acids. V lost 4 bases to trimming and J lost 3 bases; unmatched junction nucleotides: 7. Germline lookup yields CDR1 SNHLY and CDR2 FYNNEI.

The chain couples TRBV6-5 to TRBJ2-2; TRBD1 is a possible D gene (6 bases). The CDR3 is 15 residues long. Germline CDR1 and CDR2: MNHEY and SVGAGI. V lost 5 bases, J lost 1 base, and 11 bases lay in between. The CDR3 reads CASSRTGWNTGELFF. Written as DNA, the CDR3 is TGTGCCAGCAGTCGTACAGGGTGGAACACCGGGGAGCTGTTTTTT.

Turning to this clone: This sample also contains other DNA sequences that code for the same CDR3. The chain has TRBV30 and TRBJ2-1; D gene unclear. V shed 1 base and J shed 1 base, with 5 bases lying between them. The CDR3 contains 13 residues. Germline assignment: CDR1 GTSNPN and CDR2 SVGIG (reference sequence). The CDR3 DNA follows: TGTGCCTGGAGTGGCAGTTCCTACAATGAGCAGTTCTTC. Protein product: CAWSGSSYNEQFF. Variable domain in full (rest from reference TRBV30 and TRBJ2-1): SQTIHQWPATLVQPVGSPLSLECTVEGTSNPNLYWYRQAAGRGLQLLFYSVGIGQISSEVPQNLSASRPQDRQFILSSKKLLLSDSGFYLCAWSGSSYNEQFFGPGTRLTVL.

V gene TRBV10-3 combines with J gene TRBJ1-4, with a possible D match to TRBD1 (6 bases). The CDR3 is made up of 16 amino acids. V was shortened by 6 bases and J by 4 bases, with 18 bases between the two germline ends. CDR1 and CDR2 (germline): ENHRY, SYGVKD. The CDR3 DNA reads TGTGCCATCAGCCCCCAACAGGGTATGGATAATGAAAAACTGTTTTTT. Translation: CAISPQQGMDNEKLFF.

The CDR3 sequence is CAAGVNTEAFF. CDR3 nucleotide sequence: TGTGCAGCAGGGGTGAACACTGAAGCTTTCTTT. The chain combines TRBV7-9 with TRBJ1-1; tentative D call: TRBD1 (6 bases). This CDR3 is 11 amino acids long. Looked up from germline, CDR1 is SEHNR and CDR2 is FQNEAQ (reference sequence).

This rearrangement joins TRBV5-1 to TRBJ1-2, with a weak D call TRBD1 (5 bases). Trimming left V 3 bases short and J 4 bases short, with 16 bases between. The CDR3 totals 15 residues. Germline CDR1 and CDR2: SGHRS and YFSETQ. The CDR3 sequence is CASSWGTPGVYGYTF. CDR3 DNA sequence: TGCGCCAGCAGCTGGGGGACGCCCGGGGTCTATGGCTACACCTTC.

This clone was seen more than once but under ten times. The V and J genes are TRBV5-6 and TRBJ2-5; D tentatively reads TRBD1 or TRBD2 (5 bases each). CDR1 is SGHDT and CDR2 is YYEEEE in the germline V gene. The CDR3 is 15 amino acids. With 1 base removed from V and 1 base from J, the gap between germline ends came to 11 bases. The CDR3 here is CASSLTQAGQETQYF. CDR3 nucleotide sequence: TGTGCCAGCAGCTTGACACAGGCGGGCCAAGAGACCCAGTACTTC.